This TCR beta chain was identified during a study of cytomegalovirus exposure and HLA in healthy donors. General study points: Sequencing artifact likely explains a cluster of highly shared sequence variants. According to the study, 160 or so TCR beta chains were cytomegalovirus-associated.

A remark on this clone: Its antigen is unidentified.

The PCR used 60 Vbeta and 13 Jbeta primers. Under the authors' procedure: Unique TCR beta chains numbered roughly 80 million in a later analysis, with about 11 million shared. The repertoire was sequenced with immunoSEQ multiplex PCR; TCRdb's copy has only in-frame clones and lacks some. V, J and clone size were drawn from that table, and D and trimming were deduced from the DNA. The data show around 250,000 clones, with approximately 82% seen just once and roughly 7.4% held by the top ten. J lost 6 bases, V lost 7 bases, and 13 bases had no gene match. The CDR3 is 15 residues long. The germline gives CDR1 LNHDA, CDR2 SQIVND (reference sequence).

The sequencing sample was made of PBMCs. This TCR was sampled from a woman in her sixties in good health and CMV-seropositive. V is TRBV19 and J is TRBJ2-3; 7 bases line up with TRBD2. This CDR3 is CASTPGGAGRDTQYF. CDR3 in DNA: TGTGCCAGTACCCCTGGGGGAGCCGGGAGGGATACGCAGTATTTT.